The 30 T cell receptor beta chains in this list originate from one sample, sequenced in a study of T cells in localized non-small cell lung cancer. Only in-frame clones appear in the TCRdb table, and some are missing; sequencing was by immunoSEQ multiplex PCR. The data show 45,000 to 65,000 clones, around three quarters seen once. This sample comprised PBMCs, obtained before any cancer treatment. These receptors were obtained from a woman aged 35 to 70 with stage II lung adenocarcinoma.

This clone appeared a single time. This CDR3 is CASSRDRNQETQYF. The CDR3 nucleotides read TGTGCCAGCAGTCGGGACAGAAACCAAGAGACCCAGTACTTC. The chain couples TRBV2 to TRBJ2-5; the match to TRBD1 covers 7 bases. Trimming took 5 bases from V and 0 from J; bases not matched to a gene: 3. CDR1 SNHLY and CDR2 FYNNEI come from the germline V gene. The CDR3 loop spans 14 amino acids.

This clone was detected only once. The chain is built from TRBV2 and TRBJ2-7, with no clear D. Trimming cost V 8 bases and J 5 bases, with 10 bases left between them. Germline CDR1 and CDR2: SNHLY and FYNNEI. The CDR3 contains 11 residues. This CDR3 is CASGESDEQYF. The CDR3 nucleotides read TGTGCCAGCGGGGAAAGCGACGAGCAGTACTTC. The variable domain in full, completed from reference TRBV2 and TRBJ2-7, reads EPEVTQTPSHQVTQMGQEVILRCVPISNHLYFYWYRQILGQKVEFLVSFYNNEISEKSEIFDDQFSVERPDGSNFTLKIRSTKLEDSAMYFCASGESDEQYFGPGTRLTVT.

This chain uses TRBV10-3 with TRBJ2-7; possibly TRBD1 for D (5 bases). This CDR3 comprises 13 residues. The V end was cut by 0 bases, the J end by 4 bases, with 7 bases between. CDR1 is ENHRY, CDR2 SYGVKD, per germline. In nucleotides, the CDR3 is TGTGCCATCAGTGAGTCAGGGGAATACGAGCAGTACTTC. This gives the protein CAISESGEYEQYF.

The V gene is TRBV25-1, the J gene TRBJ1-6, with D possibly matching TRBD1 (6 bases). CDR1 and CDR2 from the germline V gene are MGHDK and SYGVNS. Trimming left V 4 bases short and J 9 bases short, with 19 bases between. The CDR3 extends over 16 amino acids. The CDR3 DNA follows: TGTGCCAGCAGTGGGGAGGGGGGCAGTGCTACTTCACCCCTCCACTTT. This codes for CASSGEGGSATSPLHF.

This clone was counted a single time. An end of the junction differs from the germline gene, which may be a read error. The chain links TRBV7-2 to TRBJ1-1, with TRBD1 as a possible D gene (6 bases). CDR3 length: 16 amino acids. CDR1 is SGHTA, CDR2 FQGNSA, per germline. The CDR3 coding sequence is TGCGCCAGCAGCCAAGGGGGGAGCCTTAGGGGCACTGAAGCTTTCTTT. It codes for CASSQGGSLRGTEAFF.

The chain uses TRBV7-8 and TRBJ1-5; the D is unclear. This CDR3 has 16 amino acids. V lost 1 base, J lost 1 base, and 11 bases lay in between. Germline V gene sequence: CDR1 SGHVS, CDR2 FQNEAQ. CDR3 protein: CASSLDGMRSNQPQHF. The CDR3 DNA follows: TGTGCCAGCAGCTTAGACGGGATGAGGAGCAATCAGCCCCAGCATTTT.

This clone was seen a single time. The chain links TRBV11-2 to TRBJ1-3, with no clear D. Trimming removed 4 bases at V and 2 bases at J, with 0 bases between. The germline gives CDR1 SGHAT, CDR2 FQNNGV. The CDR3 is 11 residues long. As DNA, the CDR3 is TGTGCCAGCAGCTCTGGAAACACCATATATTTT. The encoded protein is CASSSGNTIYF.

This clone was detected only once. The CDR3 spells CASSLIVTGEYEQYF. DNA of the CDR3: TGCGCCAGCAGCTTAATTGTGACAGGGGAATACGAGCAGTACTTC. The chain couples TRBV5-1 to TRBJ2-7, with 8 positions matching TRBD1. CDR1 and CDR2 (germline): SGHRS, YFSETQ. Trimming at V came to 2 bases and at J to 4 bases, leaving 8 bases not matched to a gene. This CDR3 spans 15 amino acids.

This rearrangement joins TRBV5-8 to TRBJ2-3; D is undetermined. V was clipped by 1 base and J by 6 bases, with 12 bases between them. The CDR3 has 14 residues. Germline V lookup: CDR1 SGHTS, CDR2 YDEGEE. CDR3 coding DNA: TGTGCCAGCAGCTTGCCCGGAGTAGGTGATACGCAGTATTTT. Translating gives CASSLPGVGDTQYF.

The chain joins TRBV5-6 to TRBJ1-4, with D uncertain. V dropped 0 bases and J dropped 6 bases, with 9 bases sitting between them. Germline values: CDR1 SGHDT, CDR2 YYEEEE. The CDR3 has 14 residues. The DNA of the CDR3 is TGTGCCAGCAGCTTGGAACAGCGGGATGAAAAACTGTTTTTT. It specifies CASSLEQRDEKLFF.

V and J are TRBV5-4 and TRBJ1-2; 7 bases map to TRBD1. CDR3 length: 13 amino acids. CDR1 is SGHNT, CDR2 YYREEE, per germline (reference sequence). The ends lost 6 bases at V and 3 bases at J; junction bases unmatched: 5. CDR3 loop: CASNPGTDYGYTF. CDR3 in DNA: TGTGCCAGCAATCCCGGGACAGACTATGGCTACACCTTC.

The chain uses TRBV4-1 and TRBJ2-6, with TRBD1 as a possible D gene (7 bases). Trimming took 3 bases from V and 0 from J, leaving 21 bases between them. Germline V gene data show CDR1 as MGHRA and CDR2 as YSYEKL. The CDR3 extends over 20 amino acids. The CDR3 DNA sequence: TGCGCCAGCAGCCAGCACCCAGGGGGGACAGTTCCCTCTGGGGCCAACGTCCTGACTTTC. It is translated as CASSQHPGGTVPSGANVLTF.

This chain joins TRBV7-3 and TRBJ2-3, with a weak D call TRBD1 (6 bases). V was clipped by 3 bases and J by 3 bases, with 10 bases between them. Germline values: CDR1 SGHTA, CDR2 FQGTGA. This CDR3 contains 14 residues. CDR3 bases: TGTGCCAGCAGCTTCTCGACAGGAACAGATACGCAGTATTTT. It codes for CASSFSTGTDTQYF.

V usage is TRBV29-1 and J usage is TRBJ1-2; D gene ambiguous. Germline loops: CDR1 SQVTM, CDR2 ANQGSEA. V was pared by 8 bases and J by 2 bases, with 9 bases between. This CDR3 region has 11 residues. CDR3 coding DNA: TGCAGCACTTACGAAAACTATGGCTACACCTTC. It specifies CSTYENYGYTF. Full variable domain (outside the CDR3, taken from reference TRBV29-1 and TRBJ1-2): SAVISQKPSRDICQRGTSLTIQCQVDSQVTMMFWYRQQPGQSLTLIATANQGSEATYESGFVIDKFPISRPNLTFSTLTVSNMSPEDSSIYLCSTYENYGYTFGSGTRLTVV.

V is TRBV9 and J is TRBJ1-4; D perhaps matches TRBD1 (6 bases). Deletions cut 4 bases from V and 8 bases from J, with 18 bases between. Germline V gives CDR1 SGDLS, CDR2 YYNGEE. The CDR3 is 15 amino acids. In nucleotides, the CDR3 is TGTGCCAGCAGCCCCCAGAGGGGGGCGGACGAAAAACTGTTTTTT. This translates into CASSPQRGADEKLFF.

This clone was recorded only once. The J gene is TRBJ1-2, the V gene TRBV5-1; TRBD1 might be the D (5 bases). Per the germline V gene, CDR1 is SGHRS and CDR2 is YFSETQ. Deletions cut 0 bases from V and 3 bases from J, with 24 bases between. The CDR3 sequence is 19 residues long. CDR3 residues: CASSLVDGVQGPKHYGYTF. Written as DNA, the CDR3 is TGCGCCAGCAGCTTGGTGGACGGCGTCCAGGGCCCTAAACACTATGGCTACACCTTC. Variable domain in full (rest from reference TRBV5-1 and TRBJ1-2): KAGVTQTPRYLIKTRGQQVTLSCSPISGHRSVSWYQQTPGQGLQFLFEYFSETQRNKGNFPGRFSGRQFSNSRSEMNVSTLELGDSALYLCASSLVDGVQGPKHYGYTFGSGTRLTVV.

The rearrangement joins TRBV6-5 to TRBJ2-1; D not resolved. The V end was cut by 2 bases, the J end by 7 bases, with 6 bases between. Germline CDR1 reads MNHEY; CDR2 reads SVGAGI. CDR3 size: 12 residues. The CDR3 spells CASSYEGNEQFF. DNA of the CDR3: TGTGCCAGCAGTTACGAAGGAAATGAGCAGTTCTTC.

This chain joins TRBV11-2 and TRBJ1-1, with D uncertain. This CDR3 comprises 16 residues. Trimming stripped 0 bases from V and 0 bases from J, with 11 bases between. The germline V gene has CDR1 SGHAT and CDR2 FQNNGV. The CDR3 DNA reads TGTGCCAGCAGCTTAGATCTTGGCAGAATGAACACTGAAGCTTTCTTT. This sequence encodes CASSLDLGRMNTEAFF.

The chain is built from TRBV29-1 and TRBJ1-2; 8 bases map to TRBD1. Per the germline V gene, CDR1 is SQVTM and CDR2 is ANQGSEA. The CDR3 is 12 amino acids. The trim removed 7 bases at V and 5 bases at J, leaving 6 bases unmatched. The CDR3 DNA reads TGCAGCGCCGGGACAGGATCTTATGGCTACACCTTC. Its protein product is CSAGTGSYGYTF.

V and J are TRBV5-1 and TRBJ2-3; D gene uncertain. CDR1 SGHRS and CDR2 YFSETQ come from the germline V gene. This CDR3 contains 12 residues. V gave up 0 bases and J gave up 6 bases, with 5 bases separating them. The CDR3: CASSLGQDTQYF. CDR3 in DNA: TGCGCCAGCAGCTTGGGCCAGGATACGCAGTATTTT.

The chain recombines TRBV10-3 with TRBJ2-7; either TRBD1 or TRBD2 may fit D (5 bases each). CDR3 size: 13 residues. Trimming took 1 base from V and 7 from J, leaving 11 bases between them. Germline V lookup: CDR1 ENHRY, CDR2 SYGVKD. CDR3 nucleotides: TGTGCCATCAGTGAGTTCCGGGGCGGAGAGCAGTACTTC. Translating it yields CAISEFRGGEQYF.

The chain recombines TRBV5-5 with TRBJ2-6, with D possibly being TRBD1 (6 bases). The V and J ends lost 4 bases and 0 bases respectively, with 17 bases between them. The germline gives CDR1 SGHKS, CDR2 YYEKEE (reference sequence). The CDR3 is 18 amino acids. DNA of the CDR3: TGTGCCAGCAGCGCGTTACAGGGTGTGGGCTCTGGGGCCAACGTCCTGACTTTC. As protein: CASSALQGVGSGANVLTF.

CDR3: CASSLAGQNYGYTF. CDR3 DNA: TGCGCCAGCAGCTTGGCGGGACAGAACTATGGCTACACCTTC. The chain employs TRBV5-1 and TRBJ1-2, with TRBD1 matching 7 bases. Germline V gene sequence: CDR1 SGHRS, CDR2 YFSETQ. The CDR3 contains 14 residues. The V and J ends lost 0 bases and 2 bases, in that order; junction bases with no gene match: 1.

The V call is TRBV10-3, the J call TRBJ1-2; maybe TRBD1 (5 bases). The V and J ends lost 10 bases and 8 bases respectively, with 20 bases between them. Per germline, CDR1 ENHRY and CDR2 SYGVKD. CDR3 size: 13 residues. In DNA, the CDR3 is TGTGCCAGCAGGGAGGGTGGGACTAGAGGCTACACCTTC. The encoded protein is CASREGGTRGYTF.

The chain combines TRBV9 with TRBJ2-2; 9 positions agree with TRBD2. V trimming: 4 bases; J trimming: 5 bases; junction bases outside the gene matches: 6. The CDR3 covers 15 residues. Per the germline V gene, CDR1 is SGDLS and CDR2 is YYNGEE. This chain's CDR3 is CASSPSGDSTGELFF. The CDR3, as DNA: TGTGCCAGCAGCCCTAGCGGGGATTCAACCGGGGAGCTGTTTTTT.

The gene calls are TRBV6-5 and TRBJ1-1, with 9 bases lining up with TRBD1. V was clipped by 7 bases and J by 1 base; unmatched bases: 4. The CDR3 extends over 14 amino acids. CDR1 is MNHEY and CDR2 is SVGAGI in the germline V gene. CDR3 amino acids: CASTRGQGNTEAFF. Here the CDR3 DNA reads TGTGCCAGCACCCGGGGACAGGGGAACACTGAAGCTTTCTTT.

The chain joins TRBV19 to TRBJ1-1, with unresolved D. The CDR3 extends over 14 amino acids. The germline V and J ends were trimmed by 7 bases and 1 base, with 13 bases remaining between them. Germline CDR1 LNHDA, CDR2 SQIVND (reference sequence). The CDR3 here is CASTPGLSNTEAFF. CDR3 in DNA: TGTGCCAGTACCCCGGGCCTCTCGAACACTGAAGCTTTCTTT. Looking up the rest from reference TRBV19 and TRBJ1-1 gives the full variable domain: DGGITQSPKYLFRKEGQNVTLSCEQNLNHDAMYWYRQDPGQGLRLIYYSQIVNDFQKGDIAEGYSVSREKKESFPLTVTSAQKNPTAFYLCASTPGLSNTEAFFGQGTRLTVV.

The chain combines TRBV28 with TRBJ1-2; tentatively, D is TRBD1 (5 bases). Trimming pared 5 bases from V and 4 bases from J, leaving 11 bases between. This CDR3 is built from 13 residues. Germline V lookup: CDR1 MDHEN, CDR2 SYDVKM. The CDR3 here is CASSGAGLYGYTF. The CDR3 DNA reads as TGTGCCAGCAGTGGGGCGGGCCTCTATGGCTACACCTTC.

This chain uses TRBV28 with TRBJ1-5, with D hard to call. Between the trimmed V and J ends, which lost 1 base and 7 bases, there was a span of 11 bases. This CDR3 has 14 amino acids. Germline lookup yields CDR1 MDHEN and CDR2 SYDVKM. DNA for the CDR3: TGTGCCAGCAGTTTATTCCAGAGGACCCAGCCCCAGCATTTT. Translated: CASSLFQRTQPQHF.

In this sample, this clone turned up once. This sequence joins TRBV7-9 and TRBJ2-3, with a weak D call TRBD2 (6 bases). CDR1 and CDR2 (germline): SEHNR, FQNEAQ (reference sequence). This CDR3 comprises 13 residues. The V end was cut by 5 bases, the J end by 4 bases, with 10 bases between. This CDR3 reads CASSVLAPDTQYF. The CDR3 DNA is TGTGCCAGCAGCGTCCTAGCGCCAGATACGCAGTATTTT.